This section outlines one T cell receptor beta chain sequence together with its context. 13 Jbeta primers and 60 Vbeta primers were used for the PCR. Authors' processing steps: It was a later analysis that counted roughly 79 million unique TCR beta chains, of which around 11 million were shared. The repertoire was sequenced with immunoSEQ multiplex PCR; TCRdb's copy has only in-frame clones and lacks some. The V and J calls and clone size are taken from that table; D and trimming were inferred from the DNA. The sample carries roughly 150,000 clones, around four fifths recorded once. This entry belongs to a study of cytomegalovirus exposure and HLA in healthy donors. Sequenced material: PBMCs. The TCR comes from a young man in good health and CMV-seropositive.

The CDR3, as DNA: TGTGCCAGCAGCACCGGGACTAGCGGGACGAGGGACACCGGGGAGCTGTTTTTT. It specifies CASSTGTSGTRDTGELFF. The rearrangement links TRBV21-1 to TRBJ2-2; TRBD2, the table's D call, was not compared with the DNA. TRBV21-1 is termed a pseudogene. The CDR3 contains 18 residues.